These T cell receptor beta chains were read from a single sample in a study of regulatory T cells in long-lasting Graves disease. MiXCR, run by TCRdb on the multiplex PCR reads, gives a single entry per CDR3 protein. This sample carries roughly 700,000 distinct CDR3 sequences, around 30% of them seen once, and the ten largest clones take 40% to 55%. The specimen was peripheral blood mononuclear cells (PBMCs), collected when the disease was refractory, from a patient treated with antithyroid drugs. The receptors here all came from a female donor with Graves disease. The CDR3 runs from the conserved cysteine through the conserved F or W. A D gene is named only where the DNA matches it firmly. Not every row has a clone size; where given, it reads once, few, many or a size class.

j_gene: TRBJ2-7
abundance: -
v_gene: TRBV11-2
d_gene: TRBD1
CDR3nt: TGTGCCAGCAGCTTAGTCCGAGGGACAGGGGGGCACGAGCAGTACTTC
CDR3aa: CASSLVRGTGGHEQYF

j_gene: TRBJ2-7
abundance: -
v_gene: TRBV11-2
d_gene: TRBD1
CDR3nt: TGTGCCAGCAGCTATTACAGGGGATCCTACGAGCAGTACTTC
CDR3aa: CASSYYRGSYEQYF

j_gene: TRBJ1-5
abundance: -
v_gene: TRBV28
d_gene: -
CDR3nt: TGTGCCAGCAGCCCAGGGATACAGGGCGGACAGCCCCAGCATTTT
CDR3aa: CASSPGIQGGQPQHF

j_gene: TRBJ2-5
abundance: -
v_gene: TRBV7-6
d_gene: -
CDR3nt: TGTGCCAGCACCTTCGCAGGCCCGGCGGAGACCCAGTACTTC
CDR3aa: CASTFAGPAETQYF

j_gene: TRBJ1-5
abundance: -
v_gene: TRBV6-1
d_gene: TRBD1
CDR3nt: TGTGCCAGCAGGGGGACAGGGATCAATCAGCCCCAGCATTTT
CDR3aa: CASRGTGINQPQHF

j_gene: TRBJ2-7
abundance: many
v_gene: TRBV12-3/TRBV12-4
d_gene: -
CDR3nt: TGTGCCAGCAGGTTAAATGCGGGGAGCCGGTCCTACGAGCAGTACTTC
CDR3aa: CASRLNAGSRSYEQYF

j_gene: TRBJ2-7
abundance: -
v_gene: TRBV6-6
d_gene: -
CDR3nt: TGTGCCAGCAGTTACTCGATGGGCAGTGGTTACGAGCAGTACTTC
CDR3aa: CASSYSMGSGYEQYF

j_gene: TRBJ2-7
abundance: -
v_gene: TRBV28
d_gene: -
CDR3nt: TGTGCCAGCAGTTTGAGAGAGCAGTACTTC
CDR3aa: CASSLREQYF

j_gene: TRBJ2-7
abundance: many
v_gene: TRBV28
d_gene: -
CDR3nt: TGTGCCAGCAGTCACGACAGAGGCTACGAGCAGTACTTC
CDR3aa: CASSHDRGYEQYF

j_gene: TRBJ1-2
abundance: few
v_gene: TRBV6-1
d_gene: -
CDR3nt: TGTGCCAGCAGAACAACAGGGATCTATGGCTACACCTTC
CDR3aa: CASRTTGIYGYTF

j_gene: TRBJ1-4
abundance: few
v_gene: TRBV29-1
d_gene: -
CDR3nt: TGCAGCGTTGAACTTCAGGGGTTTAATGAAAAACTGTTTTTT
CDR3aa: CSVELQGFNEKLFF

j_gene: TRBJ1-1
abundance: -
v_gene: TRBV7-2
d_gene: TRBD1
CDR3nt: TGTGCCAGCAGCGCAACGACAGGGCGCATGAACACTGAAGCTTTCTTT
CDR3aa: CASSATTGRMNTEAFF

j_gene: TRBJ2-1
abundance: many
v_gene: TRBV30
d_gene: -
CDR3nt: TGTGCCTGGAACCACAGGTACAATGAGCAGTTCTTC
CDR3aa: CAWNHRYNEQFF

j_gene: TRBJ2-7
abundance: -
v_gene: TRBV5-6
d_gene: -
CDR3nt: TGTGCCAGCAGCCTCCTACCGGGCTCACGGGAGCAGTACTTC
CDR3aa: CASSLLPGSREQYF

j_gene: TRBJ2-7
abundance: few
v_gene: TRBV7-6
d_gene: TRBD1
CDR3nt: TGTGCCAGCAGCCCGACAGGGGGCATTTTGTACGAGCAGTACTTC
CDR3aa: CASSPTGGILYEQYF

j_gene: TRBJ2-5
abundance: -
v_gene: TRBV29-1
d_gene: TRBD1
CDR3nt: TGCAGCGTTGAACTGGGACAGGGGGCGAGAGAGACCCAGTACTTC
CDR3aa: CSVELGQGARETQYF

j_gene: TRBJ1-1
abundance: -
v_gene: TRBV2
d_gene: -
CDR3nt: TGTGCCAGCCCCAGGGGTGGATTGAGCACTGAAGCTTTCTTT
CDR3aa: CASPRGGLSTEAFF

j_gene: TRBJ1-2
abundance: many
v_gene: TRBV2
d_gene: TRBD1
CDR3nt: TGTGCCAGCAGTGCTCTCAGACAGGGAGATGGCTACACCTTC
CDR3aa: CASSALRQGDGYTF

j_gene: TRBJ1-1
abundance: once
v_gene: TRBV6-1
d_gene: -
CDR3nt: TGTGCCAGCAGCAACAGGGAAGGCACTGAAGCTTTCTTT
CDR3aa: CASSNREGTEAFF

j_gene: TRBJ2-7
abundance: many
v_gene: TRBV6-1
d_gene: TRBD1
CDR3nt: TGTGCCAGCAGTATGACAGGGAACGAGCAGTACTTC
CDR3aa: CASSMTGNEQYF

j_gene: TRBJ2-5
abundance: -
v_gene: TRBV7-7
d_gene: TRBD2
CDR3nt: TGTGCCAGCAGCTTAGTTGCGGGAGACGGGGAGACCCAGTACTTC
CDR3aa: CASSLVAGDGETQYF

j_gene: TRBJ1-6
abundance: -
v_gene: TRBV27
d_gene: TRBD1
CDR3nt: TGTGCCAGCAGTTGGTTGGCAAGGACAGGGGGTTCACCCCTCCACTTT
CDR3aa: CASSWLARTGGSPLHF